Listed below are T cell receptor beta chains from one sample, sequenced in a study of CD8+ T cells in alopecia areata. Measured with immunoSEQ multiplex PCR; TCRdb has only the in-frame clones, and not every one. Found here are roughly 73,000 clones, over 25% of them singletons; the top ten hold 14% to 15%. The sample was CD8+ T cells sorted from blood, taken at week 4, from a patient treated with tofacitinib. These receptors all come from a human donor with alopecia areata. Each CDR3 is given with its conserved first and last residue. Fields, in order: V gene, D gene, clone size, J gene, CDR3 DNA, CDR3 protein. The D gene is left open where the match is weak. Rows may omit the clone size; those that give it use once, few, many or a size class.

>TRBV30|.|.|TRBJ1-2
TGTGCCTGGAGTGTACAAGGGGGTAGTGGCTACACCTTC
CAWSVQGGSGYTF
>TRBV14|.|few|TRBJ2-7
TGTGCCAGCAGCCCCCGCTCCTACGAGCAGTACTTC
CASSPRSYEQYF
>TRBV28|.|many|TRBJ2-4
TGTGCCAGCAGTTTATGGGTCGAAGCCAAAAACATTCAGTACTTC
CASSLWVEAKNIQYF
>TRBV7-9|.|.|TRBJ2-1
TGTGCCAGCAGCTCGCCTCATTCCAGCAATGAGCAGTTCTTC
CASSSPHSSNEQFF
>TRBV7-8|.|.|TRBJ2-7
TGTGCCAGCAGCTCCACCCACAACGAGCAGTACTTC
CASSSTHNEQYF
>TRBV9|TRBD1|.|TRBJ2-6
TGTGCCAGCAGCGTAGGAGACAGGGTAATCGGGCCAAGAGGGGCCAACGTCCTGACTTTC
CASSVGDRVIGPRGANVLTF
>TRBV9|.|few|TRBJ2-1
TGTGCCAGCAGCGTCCGGGACGGTTCCTACAATGAGCAGTTCTTC
CASSVRDGSYNEQFF
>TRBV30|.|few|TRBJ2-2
TGTGCCTGGAGTGGAGGTCCCGGGGAGCTGTTTTTT
CAWSGGPGELFF
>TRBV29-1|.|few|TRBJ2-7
TGCAGCGCCGAAGCGGAAAACTCCTACGAGCAGTACTTC
CSAEAENSYEQYF
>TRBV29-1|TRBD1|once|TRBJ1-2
TGCAGCTCAGGGACAGGGGGGGACTACACCTTC
CSSGTGGDYTF
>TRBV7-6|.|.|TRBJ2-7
TGTGCCAGCAGCTTAGAAGTGGGGGCCTACGAGCAGTACTTC
CASSLEVGAYEQYF
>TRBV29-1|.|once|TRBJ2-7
TGCAGCGTTCCACAGGGCTACGAGCAGTACTTC
CSVPQGYEQYF
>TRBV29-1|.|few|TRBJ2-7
TGCAGCGTTGAATCGGGGGTTCCCTACGAGCAGTACTTC
CSVESGVPYEQYF
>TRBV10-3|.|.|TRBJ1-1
TGTGCCATCAGTGAGCGAGCCCTCTCTGAAGCTTTCTTT
CAISERALSEAFF
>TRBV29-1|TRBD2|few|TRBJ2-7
TGCAGCGTCTCCGGGATAGCGGGAGTACATGAGCAGTACTTC
CSVSGIAGVHEQYF
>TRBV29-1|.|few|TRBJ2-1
TGCAGCGTTGAAGGTGGGGGGTTTAATATGGACAATGAGCAGTTCTTC
CSVEGGGFNMDNEQFF
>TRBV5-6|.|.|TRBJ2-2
TGTGCCAGCAGCGAACGACTAGTAGGTTTCACCGGGGAGCTGTTTTTT
CASSERLVGFTGELFF
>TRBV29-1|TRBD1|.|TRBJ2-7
TGCAGCGTTGAATGGGACAGGCCCTACGAGCAGTACTTC
CSVEWDRPYEQYF
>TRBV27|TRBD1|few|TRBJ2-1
TGTGCCAGCAGTTTCCTCCAGACAGGGTTGGAACACAATGAGCAGTTCTTC
CASSFLQTGLEHNEQFF
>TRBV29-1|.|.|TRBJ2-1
TGCAGCGGCTTGACAGACAATGAGCAGTTCTTC
CSGLTDNEQFF
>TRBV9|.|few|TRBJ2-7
TGTGCCAGCAGCGTATCCCGCGGGGATGCAGGGGTTTTGGAGCAGTACTTC
CASSVSRGDAGVLEQYF
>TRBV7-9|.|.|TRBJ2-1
TGTGCCAGCAGCTTAACCTTGGCGCAGTTCTTC
CASSLTLAQFF
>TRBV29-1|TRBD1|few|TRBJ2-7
TGCAGCGTTGAAACCGGGACAGACTACGAGCAGTACTTC
CSVETGTDYEQYF
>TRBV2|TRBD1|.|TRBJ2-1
TGTGCCAGCAGCGGGCGGACGGACAGGGGGCCCTACAATGAGCAGTTCTTC
CASSGRTDRGPYNEQFF
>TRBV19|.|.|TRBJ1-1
TGTGCCAGTAGTATCGGCGGTGAAGCTTTCTTT
CASSIGGEAFF
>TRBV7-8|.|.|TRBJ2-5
TGTGCCAGCAGCGCCACAGGGTACCAAGAGACCCAGTACTTC
CASSATGYQETQYF
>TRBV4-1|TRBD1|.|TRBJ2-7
TGCGCCAGCAGTCAAGTGAACAGGGGGCTCGAGCAGTACTTC
CASSQVNRGLEQYF
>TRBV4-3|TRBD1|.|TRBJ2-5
TGCGCCAGCAGCCAATATACAGGGGGCCGGGAGACCCAGTACTTC
CASSQYTGGRETQYF
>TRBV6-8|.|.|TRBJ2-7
TGTGCCAGCCTCTACGAGCAGTACTTC
CASLYEQYF
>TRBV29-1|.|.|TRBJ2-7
TGCAGCGTTGTTTCCAGGGCGCCCTACGAGCAGTACTTC
CSVVSRAPYEQYF
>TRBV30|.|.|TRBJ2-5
TGTGCCTGGAGGAGGGAGACCCAGTACTTC
CAWRRETQYF
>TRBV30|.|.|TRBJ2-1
TGTGCCTGGATGTTGGACAATGAGCAGTTCTTC
CAWMLDNEQFF
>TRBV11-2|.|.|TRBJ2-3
TGTGCCAGCAGCTTCGGCAGCGGCACAGATACGCAGTATTTT
CASSFGSGTDTQYF
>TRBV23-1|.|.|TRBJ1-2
TGCGCCAGCAGTCATCCAAGGACAGCGAAGCCCTCTATGATCGGCTACACCTTC
CASSHPRTAKPSMIGYTF
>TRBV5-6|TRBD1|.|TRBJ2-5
TGTGCCAGCAGCCCAGACGCCAGGGGGCGCCGGGAGACCCAGTACTTC
CASSPDARGRRETQYF
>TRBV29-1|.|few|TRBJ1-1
TGCAGCGTTGAGGCAGGGGTTGGAGCTTTCTTT
CSVEAGVGAFF
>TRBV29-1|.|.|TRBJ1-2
TGCAGCGTTGAAGGTGGGGACACCGATGGCTACACCTTC
CSVEGGDTDGYTF
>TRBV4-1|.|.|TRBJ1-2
TGCGCCAGCAGCCAGAGGACATCGGGGCCTCCTAACTATGGCTACACCTTC
CASSQRTSGPPNYGYTF
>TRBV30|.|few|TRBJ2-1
TGTGCCTGGAGTGTAACGGGGCTGAACGATGAGCAGTTCTTC
CAWSVTGLNDEQFF
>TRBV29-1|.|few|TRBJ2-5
TGCAGCGTTGAACTCCACCGGGCCCAAGAGACCCAGTACTTC
CSVELHRAQETQYF
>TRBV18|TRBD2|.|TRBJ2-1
TGTGCCAGCTCACCACTATACCGGGAGGGCCCCTACAATGAGCAGTTCTTC
CASSPLYREGPYNEQFF
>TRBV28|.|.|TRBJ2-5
TGTGCCAGTAGGAGGGGCAGGGCCCTGTACCAAGAGACCCAGTACTTC
CASRRGRALYQETQYF
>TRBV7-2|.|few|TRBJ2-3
TGTGCCAGCAGCCCCCTTGGGGATACGCAGTATTTT
CASSPLGDTQYF